This T cell receptor beta chain came from a study of cytomegalovirus exposure and HLA in healthy donors. For the study at large: A subsequent analysis stated that the 95 to 150 validation repertoires were run on the same platform as the roughly 620 first-cohort repertoires. Whole-study findings and limits: Published work reported that the classifier diagnosed cytomegalovirus status with high specificity and sensitivity.

Assay used: immunoSEQ multiplex PCR; TCRdb lists only in-frame clones, some missing. The sample includes some 340,000 clones, roughly nine tenths seen only once; the top ten take approximately 1.2%. Germline CDR1 MNHNY, CDR2 SVGAGI (reference sequence). Germline trimming cut 3 bases from V and 5 bases from J; bases unmatched to any gene: 4. This CDR3 comprises 14 residues. About this clone: Its antigen is unidentified.

The receptor was derived from a woman in her thirties in good health and CMV-seropositive. The chain couples TRBV6-6 to TRBJ2-7; 10 nucleotides align to TRBD1. Sample: PBMCs. The CDR3 protein is CASSYGQGGDEQYF. CDR3 nucleotides: TGTGCCAGCAGTTATGGACAGGGGGGGGACGAGCAGTACTTC.